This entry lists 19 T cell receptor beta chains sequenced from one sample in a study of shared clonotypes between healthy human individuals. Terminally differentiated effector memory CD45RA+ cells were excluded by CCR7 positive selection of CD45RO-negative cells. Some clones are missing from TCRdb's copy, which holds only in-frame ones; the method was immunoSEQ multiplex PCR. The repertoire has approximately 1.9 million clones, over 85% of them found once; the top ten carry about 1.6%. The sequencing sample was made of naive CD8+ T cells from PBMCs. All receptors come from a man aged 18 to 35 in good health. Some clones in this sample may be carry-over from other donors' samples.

The CDR3 loop is CASSPRGDRSGANVLTF. CDR3 in DNA: TGTGCCAGCAGCCCCAGGGGGGACCGCTCTGGGGCCAACGTCCTGACTTTC. The chain joins TRBV7-8 to TRBJ2-6; the D gene is possibly TRBD1 (7 bases). V lost 5 bases and J 0 bases, leaving 14 bases between the germline ends. Germline V gene lookup returns CDR1 SGHVS and CDR2 FQNEAQ. The CDR3 contains 17 residues.

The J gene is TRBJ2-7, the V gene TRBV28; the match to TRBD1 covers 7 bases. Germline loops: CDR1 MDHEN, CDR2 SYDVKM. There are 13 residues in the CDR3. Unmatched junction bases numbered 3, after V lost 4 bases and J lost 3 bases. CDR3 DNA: TGTGCCAGCAGTTCGGACAGGAACTACGAGCAGTACTTC. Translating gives CASSSDRNYEQYF.

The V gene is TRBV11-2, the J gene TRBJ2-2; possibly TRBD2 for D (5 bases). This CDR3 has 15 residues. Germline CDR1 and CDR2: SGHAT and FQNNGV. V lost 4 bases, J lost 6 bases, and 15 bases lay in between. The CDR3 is CASSSWTVSPGELFF. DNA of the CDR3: TGTGCCAGCAGCTCCTGGACTGTCTCCCCCGGGGAGCTGTTTTTT. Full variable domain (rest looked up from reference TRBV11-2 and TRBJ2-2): EAGVAQSPRYKIIEKRQSVAFWCNPISGHATLYWYQQILGQGPKLLIQFQNNGVVDDSQLPKDRFSAERLKGVDSTLKIQPAKLEDSAVYLCASSSWTVSPGELFFGEGSRLTVL.

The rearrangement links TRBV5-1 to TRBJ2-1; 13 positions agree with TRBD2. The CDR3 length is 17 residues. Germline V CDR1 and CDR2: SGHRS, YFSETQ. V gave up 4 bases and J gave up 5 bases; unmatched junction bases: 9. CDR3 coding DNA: TGCGCCAGCAGCCCAACTAGCGGGAGGGCCTTAGACAATGAGCAGTTCTTC. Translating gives CASSPTSGRALDNEQFF.

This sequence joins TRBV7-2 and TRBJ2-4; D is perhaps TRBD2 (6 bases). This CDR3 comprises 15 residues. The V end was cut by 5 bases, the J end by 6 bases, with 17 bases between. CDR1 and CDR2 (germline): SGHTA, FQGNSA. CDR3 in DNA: TGTGCCAGCAGCCCTAGCAGACAAGCGGGAAACATTCAGTACTTC. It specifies CASSPSRQAGNIQYF.

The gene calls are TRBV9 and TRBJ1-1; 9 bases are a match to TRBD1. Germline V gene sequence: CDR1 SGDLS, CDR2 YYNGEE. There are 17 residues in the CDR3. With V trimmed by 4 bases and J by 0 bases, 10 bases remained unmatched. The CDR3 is CASSLYRGPDMNTEAFF. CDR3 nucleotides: TGTGCCAGCAGCCTATACAGGGGGCCTGATATGAACACTGAAGCTTTCTTT.

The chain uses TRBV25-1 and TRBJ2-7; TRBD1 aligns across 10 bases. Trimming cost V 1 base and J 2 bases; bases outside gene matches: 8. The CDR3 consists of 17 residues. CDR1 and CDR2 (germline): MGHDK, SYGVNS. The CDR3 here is CASSELRGGTGAYEQYF. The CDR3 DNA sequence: TGTGCCAGCAGTGAATTACGGGGAGGGACAGGGGCCTACGAGCAGTACTTC.

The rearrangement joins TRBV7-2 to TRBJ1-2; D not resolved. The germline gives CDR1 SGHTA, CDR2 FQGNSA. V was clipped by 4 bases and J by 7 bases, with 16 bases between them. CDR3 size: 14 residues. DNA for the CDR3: TGTGCCAGCAGCTCCGCGGGCCCAGCGGCTGGCTACACCTTC. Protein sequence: CASSSAGPAAGYTF.

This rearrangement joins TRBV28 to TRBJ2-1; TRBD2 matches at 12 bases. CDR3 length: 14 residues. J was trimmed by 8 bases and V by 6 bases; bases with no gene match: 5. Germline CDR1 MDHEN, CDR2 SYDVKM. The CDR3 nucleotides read TGTGCCAGCAGGACTAGCGGGAGAATCTATGAGCAGTTCTTC. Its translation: CASRTSGRIYEQFF.

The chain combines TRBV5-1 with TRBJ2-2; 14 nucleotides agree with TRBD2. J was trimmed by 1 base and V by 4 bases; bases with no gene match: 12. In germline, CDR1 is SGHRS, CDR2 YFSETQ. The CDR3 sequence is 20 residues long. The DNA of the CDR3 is TGCGCCAGCAGCCCGTATCCGGGACTAGCGGGAGCTGAGAACACCGGGGAGCTGTTTTTT. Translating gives CASSPYPGLAGAENTGELFF.

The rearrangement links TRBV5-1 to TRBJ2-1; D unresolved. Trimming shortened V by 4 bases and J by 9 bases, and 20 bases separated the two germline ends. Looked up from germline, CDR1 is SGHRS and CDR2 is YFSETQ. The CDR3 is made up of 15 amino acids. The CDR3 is CASSPPGGDIGEQFF. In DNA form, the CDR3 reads TGCGCCAGCAGCCCCCCGGGTGGGGATATCGGTGAGCAGTTCTTC.

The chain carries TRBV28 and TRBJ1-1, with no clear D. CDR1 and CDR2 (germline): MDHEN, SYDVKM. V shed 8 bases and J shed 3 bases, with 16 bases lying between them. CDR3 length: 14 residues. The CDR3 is CASRSGVKDTEAFF. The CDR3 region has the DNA TGTGCCAGCCGGTCTGGGGTAAAGGACACTGAAGCTTTCTTT.

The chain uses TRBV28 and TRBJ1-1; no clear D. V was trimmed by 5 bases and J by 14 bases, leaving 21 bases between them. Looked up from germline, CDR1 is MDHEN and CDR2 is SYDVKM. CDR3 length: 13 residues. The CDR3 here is CASSGVRNVKYFF. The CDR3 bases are TGTGCCAGCAGTGGGGTACGTAACGTCAAGTACTTCTTT.

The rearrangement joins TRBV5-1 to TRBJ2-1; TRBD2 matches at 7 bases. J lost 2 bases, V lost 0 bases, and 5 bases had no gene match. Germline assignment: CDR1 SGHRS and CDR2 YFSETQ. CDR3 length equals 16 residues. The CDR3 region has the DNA TGCGCCAGCAGCTTGGGGCGGGGGACCCCCTACAATGAGCAGTTCTTC. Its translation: CASSLGRGTPYNEQFF. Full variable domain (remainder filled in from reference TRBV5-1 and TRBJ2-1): KAGVTQTPRYLIKTRGQQVTLSCSPISGHRSVSWYQQTPGQGLQFLFEYFSETQRNKGNFPGRFSGRQFSNSRSEMNVSTLELGDSALYLCASSLGRGTPYNEQFFGPGTRLTVL.

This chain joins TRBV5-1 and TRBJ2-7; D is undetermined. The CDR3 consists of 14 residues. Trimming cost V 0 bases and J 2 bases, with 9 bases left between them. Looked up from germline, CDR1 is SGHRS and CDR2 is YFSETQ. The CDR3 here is CASSLVLGAYEQYF. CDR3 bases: TGCGCCAGCAGCTTGGTTTTAGGAGCCTACGAGCAGTACTTC. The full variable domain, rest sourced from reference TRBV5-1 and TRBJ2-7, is KAGVTQTPRYLIKTRGQQVTLSCSPISGHRSVSWYQQTPGQGLQFLFEYFSETQRNKGNFPGRFSGRQFSNSRSEMNVSTLELGDSALYLCASSLVLGAYEQYFGPGTRLTVT.

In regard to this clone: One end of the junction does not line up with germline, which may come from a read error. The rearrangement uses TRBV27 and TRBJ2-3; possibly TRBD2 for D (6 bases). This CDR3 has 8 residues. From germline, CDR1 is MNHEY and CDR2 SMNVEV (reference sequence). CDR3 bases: TGTGCCAGCGTTTCGGGGGATTTT. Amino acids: CASVSGDF.

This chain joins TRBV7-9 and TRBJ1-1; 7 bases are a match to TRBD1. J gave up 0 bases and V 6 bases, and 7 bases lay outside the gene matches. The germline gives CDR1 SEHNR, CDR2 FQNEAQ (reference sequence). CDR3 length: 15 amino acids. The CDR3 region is CASRPRQGVNTEAFF. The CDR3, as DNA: TGTGCCAGCAGACCGCGACAGGGAGTGAACACTGAAGCTTTCTTT.

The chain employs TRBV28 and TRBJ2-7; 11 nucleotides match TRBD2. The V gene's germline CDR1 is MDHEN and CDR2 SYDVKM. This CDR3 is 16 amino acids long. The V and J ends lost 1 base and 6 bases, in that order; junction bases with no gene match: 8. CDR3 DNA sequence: TGTGCCAGCAGTTTATCGTTGCTAGCGGGAGGCCTCGAGCAGTACTTC. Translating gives CASSLSLLAGGLEQYF.

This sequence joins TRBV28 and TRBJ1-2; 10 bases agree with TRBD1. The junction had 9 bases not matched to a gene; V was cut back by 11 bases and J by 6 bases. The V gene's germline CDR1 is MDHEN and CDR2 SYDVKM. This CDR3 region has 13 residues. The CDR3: CAGWDRGINGYTF. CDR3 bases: TGTGCCGGATGGGACAGGGGAATCAATGGCTACACCTTC.